This T cell receptor beta chain is drawn from a study of T cell responses to AZD1222 COVID-19 vaccine. Generated by immunoSEQ multiplex PCR, the TCRdb table keeps only in-frame clones and is missing some. The repertoire has approximately 110,000 clones, roughly 88% of them found once; the top ten carry 5.5% to 7.5%. As for this clone: The antigen remains undetermined.

Germline CDR1 and CDR2: SGHTA and FQGTGA. CDR3 size: 15 residues. J was trimmed by 6 bases and V by 2 bases; bases with no gene match: 8. Study-level findings and limits: Spike-specific TCR breadth and depth both grew after two AZD1222 doses. Donors in the cohort were predominantly white British and more often female, and clonal diversity was possibly underestimated. With dominance at 160-218 and 743-854, vaccine-associated CD4 TCRs spanned spike.

The starting material was peripheral blood, obtained 28 days after the second AZD1222 dose. The receptor was derived from an adult who received the AZD1222 COVID-19 vaccine. The gene calls are TRBV7-3 and TRBJ1-2; 8 bases are a match to TRBD1. CDR3 protein: CASSLGSGQGDGYTF. For the CDR3, the DNA is TGTGCCAGCAGCTTAGGAAGTGGACAGGGAGATGGCTACACCTTC.